The T cell receptor (beta chain) under discussion was sequenced for a study of tissue T cells after allogeneic stem cell transplantation. CDR3 length equals 12 residues. Trimming took off 5 bases at V and 2 bases at J, with 6 bases between the two ends. Germline lookup yields CDR1 SGHSA and CDR2 FRNQAP. Time point denoted: mouse harvest day 14 after allogeneic transplant. Each mouse received 10^7 T-cell-depleted marrow cells plus 10^6 splenic CD5+ T cells by tail vein. Mice had MHC-mismatched B6 into BALB/c GVHD, sampled day 7 or 14. Notes on this clone: What it binds is not known. The gene names here belong to mouse. The read terminates 1 residue ahead of where the CDR3 ends, so the germline J gene completes it.

CDR3 sequences, V/J genes, frequencies and template counts came from survey-depth TCRbeta sequencing. The table came from immunoSEQ multiplex PCR; TCRdb's copy has only in-frame clones and leaves some out. Counted here are 2,800 or so clones, about 48% occurring once; the ten biggest clones make up 28%. Study findings and constraints: Motif-based clustering found tissue-specific repertoire signatures shared across patients, though few clones were shared. Anatomically similar tissues had similar TCR repertoires within each patient.

The sequence came from a female BALB/c mouse given C57BL/6 T cells with graft-versus-host disease after an allogeneic hematopoietic cell transplant. The specimen was lymph node tissue. The gene calls are TRBV16 and TRBJ1-1; D gene unclear. The sequenced CDR3 bases are TGTGCAAGCAGCCCCTATAACACAGAAGTCTTC. It translates to CASSPYNTEVF. The whole CDR3 sequence is CASSPYNTEVFF.